Each of the 24 T cell receptor beta chains below was sequenced from the same sample in a study of cytomegalovirus exposure and HLA in healthy donors. The PCR had 60 Vbeta and 13 Jbeta primers. Here immunoSEQ multiplex PCR was the method, and the copy in TCRdb shows in-frame clones only, minus some. Of 85,000 to 130,000 clones detected, 70% to 85% appear once; the ten largest clones hold about 0.84%. The source material was PBMCs. The source is a boy younger than 18 in good health and CMV-seronegative.

The chain combines TRBV7-2 with TRBJ1-6; no clear D. Trimming stripped 4 bases from V and 9 bases from J, with 10 bases between. The CDR3 is 13 amino acids. Germline V lookup: CDR1 SGHTA, CDR2 FQGNSA. As DNA, the CDR3 is TGTGCCAGCAGCTCCTCAGGAATTTCACCCCTCCACTTT. Its translation: CASSSSGISPLHF. The whole variable domain, remainder taken from reference TRBV7-2 and TRBJ1-6, is GAGVSQSPSNKVTEKGKDVELRCDPISGHTALYWYRQSLGQGLEFLIYFQGNSAPDKSGLPSDRFSAERTGGSVSTLTIQRTQQEDSAVYLCASSSSGISPLHFGNGTRLTVT.

This clone was picked up one time. The V call is TRBV4-2, the J call TRBJ2-7, with 12 bases fitting TRBD2. The germline gives CDR1 LGHNA, CDR2 YNFKEQ. The junction had 3 bases not matched to a gene; V was cut back by 2 bases and J by 1 base. The CDR3 totals 16 residues. The CDR3 reads CASSQLGTSGSYEQYF. The CDR3 coding sequence is TGTGCCAGCAGCCAACTCGGGACTAGCGGGTCCTACGAGCAGTACTTC.

The rearrangement uses TRBV4-2 and TRBJ2-1, with TRBD2 matching 8 bases. Germline values: CDR1 LGHNA, CDR2 YNFKEQ. Unmatched junction bases numbered 5, after V lost 0 bases and J lost 1 base. The CDR3 sequence is 17 residues long. The CDR3 bases are TGTGCCAGCAGCCAAGATTTGATAGCGGGGTCCTACAATGAGCAGTTCTTC. Translating it yields CASSQDLIAGSYNEQFF.

This sequence joins TRBV6-1 and TRBJ2-7; 8 nucleotides agree with TRBD1. Germline V gives CDR1 MNHNS, CDR2 SASEGT. V shed 8 bases and J 1 base; nucleotides not matched to a gene: 10. The CDR3 totals 15 residues. The CDR3 nucleotides are TGTGCCAGCTTTGCCCCGGACAGGGCATCCTACGAGCAGTACTTC. As protein: CASFAPDRASYEQYF.

This clone came up once. The rearrangement links TRBV7-9 to TRBJ2-7; 8 bases fit TRBD1. This CDR3 comprises 13 residues. Germline V gene lookup returns CDR1 SEHNR and CDR2 FQNEAQ (reference sequence). V lost 3 bases and J lost 3; bases outside the gene matches: 1. The CDR3 nucleotides read TGTGCCAGCAGCTTCGGACAGGGCTACGAGCAGTACTTC. Its protein product is CASSFGQGYEQYF.

V gene TRBV5-1 combines with J gene TRBJ1-2; 12 bases match TRBD1. The CDR3 consists of 16 residues. The V gene end was trimmed by 1 base and the J gene end by 7 bases; junction bases not matched to a gene: 8. Germline CDR1 SGHRS, CDR2 YFSETQ. The CDR3 reads CASSLLGQGAGVGYTF. CDR3 nucleotides: TGCGCCAGCAGCTTGCTGGGACAGGGGGCTGGAGTTGGCTACACCTTC.

V is TRBV19 and J is TRBJ1-3; D unclear. CDR1 is LNHDA and CDR2 is SQIVND in the germline V gene (reference sequence). This CDR3 has 13 residues. V was pared by 5 bases and J by 1 base, with 6 bases between. The CDR3 sequence: CASSWQSGNTIYF. The CDR3 region has the DNA TGTGCCAGTAGTTGGCAGTCTGGAAACACCATATATTTT.

The J gene is TRBJ2-7, the V gene TRBV9; 9 bases line up with TRBD1. Trimming cost V 1 base and J 7 bases; bases outside gene matches: 6. The germline V gene has CDR1 SGDLS and CDR2 YYNGEE. The CDR3 extends over 14 amino acids. Here the CDR3 DNA reads TGTGCCAGCAGCGTAAGGGGACAGGGAAGTGAGCAGTACTTC. Its protein product is CASSVRGQGSEQYF.

This clone turned up a few times. The J gene is TRBJ2-7, the V gene TRBV28; D might be TRBD2 (6 bases). V gave up 6 bases and J gave up 4 bases, with 19 bases separating them. Germline V gene sequence: CDR1 MDHEN, CDR2 SYDVKM. The length of the CDR3 is 15 residues. Written as DNA, the CDR3 is TGTGCCAGCAGCATGTCCAGGAGGGCCACTTACGAGCAGTACTTC. Protein: CASSMSRRATYEQYF.

J is TRBJ2-5 and V is TRBV9; D ambiguous. From germline, CDR1 is SGDLS and CDR2 YYNGEE. The CDR3 totals 13 residues. With 0 bases removed from V and 5 bases from J, the gap between germline ends came to 8 bases. The CDR3 coding sequence is TGTGCCAGCAGCGTAGACTCAATGGAGACCCAGTACTTC. Translated, it gives CASSVDSMETQYF.

This chain connects TRBV10-3 to TRBJ1-2; D is uncertain. Trimming cost V 4 bases and J 8 bases, with 14 bases left between them. Germline V gene data show CDR1 as ENHRY and CDR2 as SYGVKD. The CDR3 totals 13 residues. The CDR3 reads CAISGRLSDGYTF. For the CDR3, the DNA is TGTGCCATCAGTGGGAGGCTGAGTGACGGCTACACCTTC.

This clone has just a few counts. This chain joins TRBV27 and TRBJ1-1, with D possibly being TRBD1 (6 bases). The germline CDR1 and CDR2 sequences are MNHEY and SMNVEV (reference sequence). This CDR3 spans 14 amino acids. Trimming removed 2 bases from V and 1 base from J, with 8 bases in between. The CDR3 sequence: CASSLAGANTEAFF. As DNA, the CDR3 is TGTGCCAGCAGTTTAGCGGGGGCGAACACTGAAGCTTTCTTT.

The rearrangement joins TRBV7-2 to TRBJ1-2, with 7 bases lining up with TRBD1. The germline V gene encodes CDR1 SGHTA and CDR2 FQGNSA. The CDR3 contains 13 residues. V shed 5 bases and J 5 bases; nucleotides not matched to a gene: 5. DNA of the CDR3: TGTGCCAGCAGCCCTACAGGGGAGTATGGCTACACCTTC. Translated: CASSPTGEYGYTF.

V is TRBV19 and J is TRBJ1-5; weak D call: TRBD1 (5 bases). Per the germline V gene, CDR1 is LNHDA and CDR2 is SQIVND (reference sequence). CDR3 length equals 17 residues. V lost 1 base and J 4 bases, leaving 17 bases between the germline ends. DNA of the CDR3: TGTGCCAGTAGTATAGGGGCTTTCTCGAAGGGGAATCAGCCCCAGCATTTT. Residues: CASSIGAFSKGNQPQHF.

The chain couples TRBV13 to TRBJ1-1, with D unclear. Germline-derived CDR1 and CDR2 are PRHDT and FYEKMQ (reference sequence). The CDR3 has 13 amino acids. The V gene lost 0 bases and the J gene lost 8 bases, with 10 bases spanning the gap. DNA for the CDR3: TGTGCCAGCAGCTTAGGGACTCCCAAAGAAGCTTTCTTT. Protein product: CASSLGTPKEAFF.

This rearrangement joins TRBV7-6 to TRBJ2-7; the match to TRBD1 covers 11 bases. This CDR3 has 16 residues. Germline CDR1 is SGHVS and CDR2 is FNYEAQ. The V and J ends lost 5 bases and 3 bases, in that order; junction bases with no gene match: 9. The CDR3 bases are TGTGCCAGCAGCCCTGGACAGGGGGCGATTATCTACGAGCAGTACTTC. Encoded protein: CASSPGQGAIIYEQYF.

The V and J genes are TRBV5-1 and TRBJ1-3; maybe TRBD1 (6 bases). V lost 5 bases and J 2 bases, leaving 14 bases between the germline ends. The CDR3 has 15 residues. Germline lookup yields CDR1 SGHRS and CDR2 YFSETQ. The CDR3 sequence is CASSLTTGTGNTIYF. The CDR3 coding sequence is TGCGCCAGCAGTTTGACAACAGGGACTGGAAACACCATATATTTT. The whole variable domain, filled in from reference TRBV5-1 and TRBJ1-3, reads KAGVTQTPRYLIKTRGQQVTLSCSPISGHRSVSWYQQTPGQGLQFLFEYFSETQRNKGNFPGRFSGRQFSNSRSEMNVSTLELGDSALYLCASSLTTGTGNTIYFGEGSWLTVV.

This clone was detected only a few times. The J gene is TRBJ2-3, the V gene TRBV5-1; D remains ambiguous. In germline, CDR1 is SGHRS, CDR2 YFSETQ. This CDR3 has 17 amino acids. Trimming shortened V by 0 bases and J by 2 bases, and 16 bases separated the two germline ends. The CDR3 nucleotides are TGCGCCAGCAGCTTGGCCCCTCAGCCGGGTCACACAGATACGCAGTATTTT. Its translation: CASSLAPQPGHTDTQYF.

This clone has more than one count but fewer than ten. This chain connects TRBV4-3 to TRBJ1-2; weak D call: TRBD1 (6 bases). V lost 0 bases and J 2 bases, leaving 10 bases between the germline ends. From germline, CDR1 is LGHNA and CDR2 YSLEER. The CDR3 is made up of 15 amino acids. In nucleotides, the CDR3 is TGCGCCAGCAGCCAAGAGTGGCAGGGGAACTATGGCTACACCTTC. It codes for CASSQEWQGNYGYTF.

The J gene is TRBJ1-4, the V gene TRBV5-1; D possibly corresponds to TRBD1 (6 bases). CDR3 length: 14 amino acids. CDR1 SGHRS and CDR2 YFSETQ come from the germline V gene. V was cut by 4 bases and J by 3 bases, with 10 bases left in between. The CDR3 region has the DNA TGCGCCAGCAGCGCCGGACAGCCTAATGAAAAACTGTTTTTT. Translation gives CASSAGQPNEKLFF.

This clone was seen only a few times. This chain connects TRBV13 to TRBJ2-2; D possibly corresponds to TRBD1 (5 bases). In germline, CDR1 is PRHDT, CDR2 FYEKMQ (reference sequence). This CDR3 is built from 14 residues. Trimming shortened V by 1 base and J by 7 bases, and 10 bases separated the two germline ends. The CDR3 nucleotides are TGTGCCAGCAGCTTAGCGGCTAGGGGCGGGGAGCTGTTTTTT. Protein product: CASSLAARGGELFF.

This clone was observed a handful of times. This rearrangement joins TRBV5-4 to TRBJ1-1; D is ambiguous. Looked up from germline, CDR1 is SGHNT and CDR2 is YYREEE (reference sequence). Deletions cut 4 bases from V and 1 base from J, with 8 bases between. The CDR3 is made up of 13 amino acids. CDR3 nucleotide sequence: TGTGCCAGCAGCCCCAACGGGAACACTGAAGCTTTCTTT. Residues: CASSPNGNTEAFF.

Concerning this clone: The conserved closing phenylalanine or tryptophan is absent in this CDR3, likely reflecting a read error. The rearrangement joins TRBV29-1 to TRBJ1-4; D gene uncertain. The germline gives CDR1 SQVTM, CDR2 ANQGSEA. The germline V and J ends were trimmed by 5 bases and 8 bases, with 9 bases remaining between them. This CDR3 comprises 11 residues. The CDR3 loop is CSVWLGEKLFV. In nucleotides, the CDR3 is TGCAGCGTTTGGTTAGGGGAAAAACTGTTTGTT.

The chain recombines TRBV29-1 with TRBJ2-7; 7 bases are shared with TRBD1. The CDR3 is 13 amino acids. Losses at the gene ends were 4 bases for V and 2 bases for J; bases not matched to a gene: 5. CDR1 is SQVTM and CDR2 is ANQGSEA in the germline V gene. CDR3 region: CSVAGTVTYEQYF. CDR3 nucleotide sequence: TGCAGCGTTGCCGGGACAGTAACCTACGAGCAGTACTTC.